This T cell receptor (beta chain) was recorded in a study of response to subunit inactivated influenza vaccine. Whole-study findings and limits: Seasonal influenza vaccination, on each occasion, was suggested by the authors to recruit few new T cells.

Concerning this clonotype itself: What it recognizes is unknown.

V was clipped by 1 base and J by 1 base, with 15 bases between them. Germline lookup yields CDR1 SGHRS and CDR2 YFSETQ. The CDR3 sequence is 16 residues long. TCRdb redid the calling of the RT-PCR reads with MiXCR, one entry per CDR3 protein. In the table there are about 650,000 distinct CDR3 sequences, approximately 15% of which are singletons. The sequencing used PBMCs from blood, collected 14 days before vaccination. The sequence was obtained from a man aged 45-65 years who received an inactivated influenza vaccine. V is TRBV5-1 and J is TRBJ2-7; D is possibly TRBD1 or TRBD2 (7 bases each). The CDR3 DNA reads TGCGCCAGCAGCTTGAGGGGGGGGGACAGATCCTACGAGCAGTACTTC. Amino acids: CASSLRGGDRSYEQYF.